The 26 T cell receptor beta chains below were found in one sample sequenced in a study of tumor-infiltrating lymphocytes in primary liver carcinoma. The source material, roughly 18-32 mg of unsorted bulk tissue, was used to co-extract RNA and DNA. With around 500 ng total RNA as template and a constant-region primer, TCR beta cDNA was made. Libraries of TCR beta came from three nested multiplex PCR rounds with slightly modified ARM-PCR. For roughly 10 cycles apiece, the opening two PCR rounds ran with TRBV1-TRBV30 forward primers and a C-beta reverse primer. Each CDR3 protein gets one entry after TCRdb re-called the multiplex PCR reads with MiXCR. The table includes approximately 110,000 distinct CDR3 sequences, roughly 80% detected once. Sequenced: liver tumor tissue from sampling region 3. Subset meaning: tumor region T3, left-lateral pole. These receptor sequences come from a man in his forties with primary liver carcinoma and hepatitis B virus infection.

As to this clonotype: At one of its ends the junction is not consistent with the germline gene, which may arise from a read error. V usage is TRBV14 and J usage is TRBJ2-1; 10 nucleotides match TRBD2. Germline CDR1 is SGHDN and CDR2 is FVKESK. The CDR3 loop spans 18 amino acids. CDR3 bases: TGTGCGAGCAGTCAAGGGTTGTCTAGCGGGAGATCTAGGAATGAGCTGTTCTTC. It codes for CASSQGLSSGRSRNELFF.

In its sample, this clonotype was seen many times. The chain links TRBV10-3 to TRBJ2-1; TRBD1 agrees at 9 bases. The ends lost 11 bases at V and 5 bases at J; junction bases unmatched: 7. Germline loops: CDR1 ENHRY, CDR2 SYGVKD. This CDR3 has 13 residues. CDR3 region: CAATGTGHNEQFF. For the CDR3, the DNA is TGTGCCGCCACCGGGACAGGGCACAATGAGCAGTTCTTC.

The rearrangement uses TRBV11-2 and TRBJ2-7, with TRBD2 as a possible D gene (5 bases). This CDR3 spans 14 amino acids. The germline V gene has CDR1 SGHAT and CDR2 FQNNGV. The V end was cut by 4 bases, the J end by 10 bases, with 20 bases between. In DNA, the CDR3 is TGTGCCAGCAGCTCTAGCAGGAACTCCTATGACCAGTACTTC. Its translation: CASSSSRNSYDQYF. The variable domain in full, with the rest retrieved from reference TRBV11-2 and TRBJ2-7, is EAGVAQSPRYKIIEKRQSVAFWCNPISGHATLYWYQQILGQGPKLLIQFQNNGVVDDSQLPKDRFSAERLKGVDSTLKIQPAKLEDSAVYLCASSSSRNSYDQYFGPGTRLTVT.

With respect to this clonotype: One end of the junction does not line up with germline, which may come from a read error. The chain carries TRBV6-2 or TRBV6-3 and TRBJ2-7; 10 nucleotides match TRBD1. This CDR3 spans 13 amino acids. Germline assignment: CDR1 MNHEY and CDR2 SVGEGT. CDR3 sequence: CVSSWTGGYEQCF. The CDR3 DNA follows: TGTGTCAGCAGCTGGACAGGGGGTTACGAGCAGTGCTTC.

The chain has TRBV5-6 and TRBJ1-2; no clear D. The CDR3 contains 12 residues. CDR1 is SGHDT and CDR2 is YYEEEE in the germline V gene. The CDR3 coding sequence is TGTCTCAGCAGCTCCGGGAAATCTGGCTACACCTTC. Protein sequence: CLSSSGKSGYTF.

For this clonotype: At one end, the junction sequence differs from germline, possibly due to a read error. V usage is TRBV29-1 and J usage is TRBJ2-7, with D hard to call. The CDR3 spans 16 residues. Germline V gene lookup returns CDR1 SQVTM and CDR2 ANQGSEA. CDR3: CSAMISGIGTPYKQYF. CDR3 in DNA: TGCAGCGCCATGATATCTGGCATCGGCACTCCCTACAAGCAGTACTTC.

Details on this clonotype: Its ends do not fully match the called genes, so a read error is possible. CDR3 nucleotide sequence: TGTGCCAAGAGTCCACCCGGGACAGGCCCTTACAATGAGCAGTTGTTC. It yields the protein CAKSPPGTGPYNEQLF. This chain connects TRBV12-3 or TRBV12-4 to TRBJ2-1, with 8 nucleotides matching TRBD1. There are 16 residues in the CDR3.

A word on this clonotype: At one end the junction does not follow the germline gene, possibly because of a read error. The gene calls are TRBV10-2 and TRBJ2-7; 16 bases map to TRBD2. Germline V lookup: CDR1 WSHSY, CDR2 SAAADI. The length of the CDR3 is 17 residues. CDR3 nucleotides: TGCGCCAGCACCTCATCCGGGACTAGCGGGAGGGCCAACAAGCAGTATTTC. It encodes CASTSSGTSGRANKQYF.

In regard to this clonotype: No conserved phenylalanine or tryptophan is present at the end of the CDR3, so a read error is the likely explanation. The chain uses TRBV6-5 and TRBJ2-1; 7 bases are shared with TRBD2. The CDR3 runs to 15 residues. CDR1 is MNHEY and CDR2 is SVGAGI in the germline V gene. CDR3 nucleotide sequence: TGTGCCTGCAGTTACTCGGGGCGGGAGTACGTTGAGCAGTTCTTA. Amino acids: CACSYSGREYVEQFL.

With regard to this clonotype: A read error may produce the germline difference seen at one junction end. The chain carries TRBV12-3 or TRBV12-4 and TRBJ1-2; 10 nucleotides align to TRBD1. The CDR3 sequence is 14 residues long. The CDR3, as DNA: TGTACCAGCTCACTGACAGGGGGCTATAATGGCTACACCTTC. Translation: CTSSLTGGYNGYTF.

Note on this clonotype: Since no conserved phenylalanine or tryptophan closes the CDR3, a read error is the likely cause. The chain combines TRBV29-1 with TRBJ2-1; TRBD2 is a possible D gene (5 bases). Germline CDR1 and CDR2: SQVTM and ANQGSEA. The length of the CDR3 is 13 residues. The CDR3 sequence: CSVSKVGYTEQFL. The CDR3 coding sequence is TGTAGCGTTTCTAAGGTGGGATACACTGAGCAGTTCTTA.

On this clonotype: As the CDR3 is not closed by the conserved phenylalanine or tryptophan, this likely results from a read error. This chain joins TRBV5-5 and TRBJ2-7, with D possibly being TRBD2 (5 bases). In germline, CDR1 is SGHKS, CDR2 YYEKEE (reference sequence). The germline V and J ends were trimmed by 2 bases and 4 bases, with 10 bases remaining between them. The CDR3 has 13 amino acids. This chain's CDR3 is CASSFGLSYEQYL. CDR3 in DNA: TGTGCCAGCAGCTTCGGACTCTCATACGAGCAGTACCTC.

Turning to this clonotype: Since no conserved phenylalanine or tryptophan closes the CDR3, a read error is the likely cause. The V call is TRBV11-1, the J call TRBJ2-1, with TRBD2 identical over 8 bases. CDR1 and CDR2 (germline): SGHAT, FQDESV (reference sequence). The CDR3 length is 16 residues. The CDR3 DNA follows: TGTGCCAACAGCCTCGAAAGCGGGAGCGGGCACAATGAGCAGTTCTTA. It encodes CANSLESGSGHNEQFL.

Note on this clonotype: One end of the junction varies from germline; a read error may be responsible. The chain combines TRBV11-2 with TRBJ1-5, with D perhaps TRBD1 (5 bases). The CDR3 sequence is 16 residues long. Germline CDR1 and CDR2: SGHAT and FQNNGV. The CDR3 protein is CASSLKAGLTNQPQHF. The DNA for the CDR3 is TGTGCAAGCAGCCTGAAAGCGGGACTGACGAATCAGCCCCAGCATTTT.

About this clonotype: An end of the junction does not agree with germline; a read error may underlie this. The gene calls are TRBV5-4 and TRBJ2-5; 7 positions match TRBD2. Germline CDR1 SGHNT, CDR2 YYREEE (reference sequence). The CDR3 totals 15 residues. The CDR3 protein is CASSRVGGPQEIQYF. CDR3 coding DNA: TGTGCCAGCAGCCGAGTGGGAGGGCCCCAAGAGATCCAGTACTTC.

CDR3 loop: CASSSDTRETQYF. The DNA of the CDR3 is TGTGCCAGCAGTTCCGACACCCGGGAGACCCAGTACTTC. This chain connects TRBV6-2 or TRBV6-3 to TRBJ2-5; unclear D gene. The germline CDR1 and CDR2 sequences are MNHEY and SVGEGT. The V end was cut by 4 bases, the J end by 5 bases, with 11 bases between. This CDR3 has 13 amino acids.

With respect to this clonotype: The conserved phenylalanine or tryptophan is not found at the CDR3 terminus, so this likely reflects a read error. The J gene is TRBJ2-7, the V gene TRBV30; D is possibly TRBD2 (6 bases). Germline V CDR1 and CDR2: GTSNPN, SVGIG (reference sequence). The CDR3 consists of 13 residues. The CDR3 loop is CARSREDSYEQYL. CDR3 sequence (DNA): TGTGCCCGGAGTAGGGAGGACTCCTACGAGCAGTACCTC.

This clonotype was counted ten times or more. V and J are TRBV29-1 and TRBJ2-1; no reliable D call. Germline CDR1 and CDR2: SQVTM and ANQGSEA. The V gene lost 1 base and the J gene lost 5 bases, with 6 bases spanning the gap. CDR3 length equals 12 residues. The CDR3 DNA is TGCAGCGTTGAAGCCCCCAACAATGAGCAGTTCTTC. Translated, it gives CSVEAPNNEQFF.

About this clonotype itself: Possible read error: a much larger clone is one base away. The J gene is TRBJ2-3, the V gene TRBV7-3; D tentatively fits TRBD1 or TRBD2 (6 bases each). The CDR3 is 14 amino acids. Germline V gene lookup returns CDR1 SGHTA and CDR2 FQGTGA. The CDR3 DNA sequence: TGTGCCAGCAGCTTAATGGGGGGCACAGGTACGCAGTATTTT. Amino acids: CASSLMGGTGTQYF.

A word on this clonotype: An end of the junction does not agree with germline; a read error may underlie this. The chain joins TRBV28 to TRBJ2-5; 10 bases map to TRBD2. The CDR3 is made up of 14 amino acids. The V gene's germline CDR1 is MDHEN and CDR2 SYDVKM. The CDR3 nucleotides read TGTGCCGGCAGCTCGACTAGCGGGTCTGAGACCCAGTACTTC. Protein sequence: CAGSSTSGSETQYF.

CDR3 protein: CASSPRMADSYTDQFF. The DNA of the CDR3 is TGTGCCAGCAGCCCCCGGATGGCGGACTCCTACACTGATCAGTTCTTC. This chain uses TRBV11-1 with TRBJ2-1; D is perhaps TRBD2 (5 bases). The CDR3 totals 16 residues. With 5 bases removed from V and 13 bases from J, the gap between germline ends came to 27 bases. The germline V gene has CDR1 SGHAT and CDR2 FQDESV (reference sequence).

As regards this clonotype: The junction departs from the called germline gene at one end, perhaps through a read error. This rearrangement joins TRBV4-2 to TRBJ2-3; TRBD2 matches at 11 bases. Germline V gives CDR1 LGHNA, CDR2 YNFKEQ. This CDR3 region has 19 residues. The CDR3 DNA reads as TGTGGCAGCAGCCAATGGGTAGCGGGAGGGGCGGTTGGGACAGATACGCAGTATTTT. Translating it yields CGSSQWVAGGAVGTDTQYF.

As regards this clonotype: At one of its ends the junction is not consistent with the germline gene, which may arise from a read error. The CDR3 nucleotides are TGTGCCAGCAGTTTAGCTTCAGCGGGTGTGACCGGGGAGCAGTTTTTT. Its protein product is CASSLASAGVTGEQFF. The chain joins TRBV12-3 or TRBV12-4 to TRBJ2-2; tentatively, D is TRBD2 (6 bases). CDR3 length equals 16 residues.

This clonotype was observed at least ten times. The rearrangement joins TRBV24-1 to TRBJ2-1, with 16 bases lining up with TRBD2. The CDR3 consists of 19 residues. Trimming took 6 bases from V and 9 from J; bases not matched to a gene: 16. Per germline, CDR1 KGHDR and CDR2 SFDVKD. CDR3 amino acids: CATSSNTGTSGRAGGEQFF. The CDR3 nucleotides are TGTGCCACCAGTTCCAATACCGGGACTAGCGGGAGGGCCGGGGGTGAGCAGTTCTTC.

As concerns this clonotype: At one end the junction does not follow the germline gene, possibly because of a read error. The V gene is TRBV5-4, the J gene TRBJ2-5; D remains unclear. Germline CDR1 is SGHNT and CDR2 is YYREEE (reference sequence). The CDR3 has 12 amino acids. This chain's CDR3 is CASSTDQETRYF. The DNA for the CDR3 is TGTGCTAGCAGTACGGACCAAGAGACCCGGTACTTC.

Notes on this clonotype: A much larger clone is a single base away; this may be a read error. The final CDR3 position lacks the conserved phenylalanine or tryptophan, pointing to a likely read error. The chain couples TRBV12-3 or TRBV12-4 to TRBJ1-5; D uncertain. This CDR3 contains 15 residues. This chain's CDR3 is CASGLNRGSNQPQHS. As DNA, the CDR3 is TGTGCCAGCGGTTTAAATCGGGGTAGCAATCAGCCCCAGCATTCT.